This TCR beta chain was observed in a study of blood T cell repertoires in COVID-19. TCRdb keeps only in-frame clones here, not all; method: immunoSEQ multiplex PCR. The sample yields 120,000 to 150,000 clones, almost 90% seen once. Sample: peripheral blood. This sequence was found in a man aged 45-65 years with active or convalescent COVID-19.

The CDR3 region has the DNA TGTGCCAGCAGTCCCGATTTGATTGGGGGCGTTTCTGGCTACACCTTC. Translating it yields CASSPDLIGGVSGYTF. The chain carries TRBV27 and TRBJ1-2; D is possibly TRBD1 (6 bases). Looked up from germline, CDR1 is MNHEY and CDR2 is SMNVEV (reference sequence). The CDR3 totals 16 residues. Trimming cost V 5 bases and J 7 bases, with 23 bases left between them.